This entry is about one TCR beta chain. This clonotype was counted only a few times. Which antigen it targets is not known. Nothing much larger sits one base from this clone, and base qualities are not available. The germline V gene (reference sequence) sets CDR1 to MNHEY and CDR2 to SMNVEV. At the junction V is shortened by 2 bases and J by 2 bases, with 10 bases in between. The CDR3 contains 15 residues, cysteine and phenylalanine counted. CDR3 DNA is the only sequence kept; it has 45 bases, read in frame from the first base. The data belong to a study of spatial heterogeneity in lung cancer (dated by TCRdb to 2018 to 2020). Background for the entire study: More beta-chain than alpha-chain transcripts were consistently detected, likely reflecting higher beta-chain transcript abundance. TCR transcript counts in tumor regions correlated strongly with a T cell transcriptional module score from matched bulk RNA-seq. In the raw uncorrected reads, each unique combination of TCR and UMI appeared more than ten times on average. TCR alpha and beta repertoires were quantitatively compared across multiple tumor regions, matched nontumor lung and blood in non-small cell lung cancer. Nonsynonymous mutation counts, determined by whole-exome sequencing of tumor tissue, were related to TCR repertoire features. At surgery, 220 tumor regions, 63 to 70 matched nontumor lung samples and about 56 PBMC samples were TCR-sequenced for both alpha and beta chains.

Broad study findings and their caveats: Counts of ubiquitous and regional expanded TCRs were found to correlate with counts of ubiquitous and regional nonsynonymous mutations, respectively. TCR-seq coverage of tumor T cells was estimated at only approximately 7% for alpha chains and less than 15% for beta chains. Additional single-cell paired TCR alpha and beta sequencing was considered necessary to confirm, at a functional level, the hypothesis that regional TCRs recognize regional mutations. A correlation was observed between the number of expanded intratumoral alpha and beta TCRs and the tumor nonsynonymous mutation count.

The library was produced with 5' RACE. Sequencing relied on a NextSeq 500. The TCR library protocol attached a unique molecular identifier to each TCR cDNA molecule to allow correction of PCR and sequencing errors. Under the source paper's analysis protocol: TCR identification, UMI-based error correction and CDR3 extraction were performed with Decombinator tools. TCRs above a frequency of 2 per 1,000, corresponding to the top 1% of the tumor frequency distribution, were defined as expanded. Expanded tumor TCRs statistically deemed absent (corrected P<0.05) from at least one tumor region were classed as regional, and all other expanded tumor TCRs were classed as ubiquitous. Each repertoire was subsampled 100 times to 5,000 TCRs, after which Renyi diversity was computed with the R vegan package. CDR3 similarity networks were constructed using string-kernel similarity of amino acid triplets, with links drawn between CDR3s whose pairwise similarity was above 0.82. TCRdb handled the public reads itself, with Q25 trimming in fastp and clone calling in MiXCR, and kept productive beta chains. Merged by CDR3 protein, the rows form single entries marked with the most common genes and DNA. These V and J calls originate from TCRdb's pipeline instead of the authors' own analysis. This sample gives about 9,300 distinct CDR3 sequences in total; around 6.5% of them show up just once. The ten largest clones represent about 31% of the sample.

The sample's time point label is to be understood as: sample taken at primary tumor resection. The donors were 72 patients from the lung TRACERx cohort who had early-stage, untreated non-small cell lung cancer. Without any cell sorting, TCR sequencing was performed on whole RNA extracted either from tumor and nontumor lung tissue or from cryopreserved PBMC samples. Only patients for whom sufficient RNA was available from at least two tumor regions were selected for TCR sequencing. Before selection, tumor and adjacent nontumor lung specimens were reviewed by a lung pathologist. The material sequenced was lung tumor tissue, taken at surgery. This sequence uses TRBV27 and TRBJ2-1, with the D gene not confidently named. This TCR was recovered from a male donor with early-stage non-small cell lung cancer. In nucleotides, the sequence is TGTGCCAGCAGTTTAAGGGCGGTTACCTACAATGAGCAGTTCTTC. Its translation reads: CASSLRAVTYNEQFF.